This T cell receptor beta chain came from a study of blood T cell repertoires in COVID-19. Overall study: The samples span acute and convalescent COVID-19 from the United States, Italy and Spain. T cells, B-cell-depleted T cells, or PBMCs provided the cDNA or gDNA that served as material.

Methods used by the authors: Amplification of reference gene primers was used by the study to estimate nucleated cell counts. TCRdb keeps only in-frame clones here, not all; method: immunoSEQ multiplex PCR. V and J calls plus clone size are reproduced from that table; the DNA served to infer D and trimming. The sample holds some 96,000 clones, less than 85% seen once. This CDR3 has 13 residues. V was cut by 4 bases and J by 1 base, with 7 bases left in between. The receptor was isolated from a human donor in a cohort sampled during active COVID-19. The specimen was peripheral blood. The rearrangement joins TRBV12-3 or TRBV12-4 to TRBJ1-1; the D gene is possibly TRBD1 (5 bases). In nucleotides, the CDR3 is TGTGCCAGCAGTTACGGGGGGAACACTGAAGCTTTCTTT. Protein: CASSYGGNTEAFF.